These 24 T cell receptor beta chains were sequenced from one sample in a study of human T cells and chemical hapten exposure. TCRdb processed the RACE reads anew with MiXCR; each CDR3 protein has one entry. The sample contains under 45,000 distinct CDR3 sequences, around a tenth of which appear only once. Time point given: pre-sensitization, week 0. The sample's treatment: therapeutic diphenylcyclopropenone sensitization with weekly scalp DPC. RNA extraction used unfractionated whole blood as the source of total RNA. The source was whole blood, collected in connection with sensitization to the hapten diphenylcyclopropenone (DPC). The receptors shown here come from a man aged 45-65 years with alopecia areata. Some clones in this sample may be carry-over from other donors' samples.

This clonotype was found a few times. V gene TRBV28 combines with J gene TRBJ2-1; D gene unclear. Germline lookup yields CDR1 MDHEN and CDR2 SYDVKM. V lost 11 bases and J 10 bases, leaving 12 bases between the germline ends. The CDR3 extends over 10 amino acids. The CDR3 DNA reads TGTGCCCTAGGTGCCCGGGAGCAGTTCTTC. It encodes CALGAREQFF.

With regard to this clonotype: This could be a read error, since a much larger clone is one nucleotide away. The V and J genes are TRBV5-1 and TRBJ2-2; possibly TRBD1 for D (6 bases). Germline V lookup: CDR1 SGHRS, CDR2 YFSETQ. The CDR3 contains 17 residues. V was clipped by 1 base and J by 2 bases, with 15 bases between them. The CDR3 reads CASSLPRQEANTGELFF. The CDR3 DNA follows: TGCGCCAGCAGCTTGCCCCGACAGGAGGCAAACACCGGGGAGCTGTTTTTT.

This clonotype occurred many times. The V gene is TRBV20-1, the J gene TRBJ2-7; D uncertain. V lost 1 base, J lost 0 bases, and 10 bases lay in between. The CDR3 covers 14 residues. Looked up from germline, CDR1 is DFQATT and CDR2 is SNEGSKA (reference sequence). This chain's CDR3 is CSARGLDASYEQYF. The DNA for the CDR3 is TGCAGTGCTAGAGGGCTAGACGCCTCCTACGAGCAGTACTTC.

Ten or more counts support this clonotype. J is TRBJ1-3 and V is TRBV7-2, with D unresolved. This CDR3 contains 14 residues. V dropped 7 bases and J dropped 0 bases, with 10 bases sitting between them. Germline lookup yields CDR1 SGHTA and CDR2 FQGNSA. The CDR3 here is CASTRPSSGNTIYF. CDR3 nucleotides: TGTGCCAGCACCCGGCCCAGCTCTGGAAACACCATATATTTT.

This clonotype came up many times. The genes are TRBV28 and TRBJ2-1; 14 nucleotides match TRBD2. Per the germline V gene, CDR1 is MDHEN and CDR2 is SYDVKM. Trimming at V came to 3 bases and at J to 5 bases, leaving 3 bases not matched to a gene. The CDR3 has 16 amino acids. The CDR3: CASSFPGLAGDNEQFF. The CDR3 DNA is TGTGCCAGCAGTTTTCCGGGACTAGCGGGAGACAATGAGCAGTTCTTC.

In its sample, this clonotype was seen a few times. The chain is built from TRBV2 and TRBJ2-7; no clear D. Trimming stripped 3 bases from V and 2 bases from J, with 2 bases between. Germline V CDR1 and CDR2: SNHLY, FYNNEI. This CDR3 contains 11 residues. In nucleotides, the CDR3 is TGTGCCAGCAGTGACACCTACGAGCAGTACTTC. This sequence encodes CASSDTYEQYF.

This clonotype was seen at least ten times. The J gene is TRBJ2-1, the V gene TRBV5-4; TRBD1 might be the D (6 bases). The germline V and J ends were trimmed by 5 bases and 0 bases, with 12 bases remaining between them. CDR1 and CDR2 (germline): SGHNT, YYREEE (reference sequence). CDR3 length: 15 residues. CDR3 nucleotides: TGTGCCAGCAGTTCGGACAGCTACTCCTACAATGAGCAGTTCTTC. Residues: CASSSDSYSYNEQFF.

CDR3 in DNA: TGTGCCAGCATCTGGACCACGGGCAATCAGCCCCAGCATTTT. Protein sequence: CASIWTTGNQPQHF. V gene TRBV27 combines with J gene TRBJ1-5; D is ambiguous. This CDR3 is 14 amino acids long. Germline loops: CDR1 MNHEY, CDR2 SMNVEV (reference sequence). The V gene lost 7 bases and the J gene lost 2 bases, with 12 bases spanning the gap.

The chain uses TRBV5-4 and TRBJ2-5, with D hard to call. V was shortened by 1 base and J by 1 base, with 8 bases between the two germline ends. The CDR3 consists of 14 residues. The V gene's germline CDR1 is SGHNT and CDR2 YYREEE (reference sequence). In DNA, the CDR3 is TGTGCCAGCAGCTTGCGCGGAACCCAAGAGACCCAGTACTTC. It is translated as CASSLRGTQETQYF.

This clonotype was recorded a few times. The J gene is TRBJ2-5, the V gene TRBV3-1, with 7 bases lining up with TRBD1. Germline CDR1 is LGHDT and CDR2 is YNNKEL (reference sequence). CDR3 length equals 17 residues. The V segment lost 4 bases and the J segment 2 bases; nucleotides outside the gene matches: 13. CDR3 sequence reads: CASSLQGGASGQETQYF. Written as DNA, the CDR3 is TGTGCCAGCAGCCTACAAGGGGGCGCGTCGGGTCAAGAGACCCAGTACTTC.

The chain links TRBV29-1 to TRBJ2-1; no firm D call. In germline, CDR1 is SQVTM, CDR2 ANQGSEA. This CDR3 region has 12 residues. Deletions cut 5 bases from V and 0 bases from J, with 5 bases between. In nucleotides, the CDR3 is TGCAGCGTTAGGAGCTCCTACAATGAGCAGTTCTTC. Residues: CSVRSSYNEQFF.

This clonotype has ten or more counts. The chain links TRBV29-1 to TRBJ2-2, with TRBD2 as a possible D gene (6 bases). Germline-derived CDR1 and CDR2 are SQVTM and ANQGSEA. The CDR3 has 14 residues. Trimming took 4 bases from V and 6 from J, leaving 15 bases between them. CDR3 nucleotide sequence: TGCAGCGTTGTGCCCGGGAGCCGCCCCGGGGAGCTGTTTTTT. This gives the protein CSVVPGSRPGELFF.

A single count supports this clonotype. The rearrangement joins TRBV2 to TRBJ1-2, with D uncertain. The length of the CDR3 is 13 residues. CDR1 is SNHLY and CDR2 is FYNNEI in the germline V gene. Trimming left V 4 bases short and J 4 bases short, with 10 bases between. CDR3 in DNA: TGTGCCAGCAGTGCTCTGCTTGCCTATGGCTACACCTTC. This encodes CASSALLAYGYTF.

This clonotype was picked up a small number of times. The chain employs TRBV29-1 and TRBJ1-1, with D perhaps matching TRBD1 (5 bases). The germline V gene encodes CDR1 SQVTM and CDR2 ANQGSEA. The V gene lost 1 base and the J gene lost 4 bases, with 10 bases spanning the gap. The CDR3 runs to 13 residues. DNA of the CDR3: TGCAGCGTTGAAGTAGGGGAAAGCACTGAAGCTTTCTTT. It translates to CSVEVGESTEAFF. The variable domain in full, with the rest retrieved from reference TRBV29-1 and TRBJ1-1, is SAVISQKPSRDICQRGTSLTIQCQVDSQVTMMFWYRQQPGQSLTLIATANQGSEATYESGFVIDKFPISRPNLTFSTLTVSNMSPEDSSIYLCSVEVGESTEAFFGQGTRLTVV.

This clonotype was seen at least ten times. J is TRBJ2-1 and V is TRBV12-5; no firm D call. Trimming cost V 7 bases and J 2 bases, with 12 bases left between them. Per germline, CDR1 LGHNT and CDR2 FRNRAP. The CDR3 has 14 residues. This CDR3 is CASAAGAPYNEQFF. CDR3 sequence (DNA): TGTGCTAGTGCCGCCGGAGCCCCCTACAATGAGCAGTTCTTC.

This clonotype was recorded at least ten times. The CDR3 region has the DNA TGTGCCAGTAGTATTGCGGTGGCAGGGTATGGCTACACCTTC. The encoded protein is CASSIAVAGYGYTF. The genes are TRBV19 and TRBJ1-2; possible D gene TRBD1, 5 bases. The CDR3 extends over 14 amino acids. Trimming left V 3 bases short and J 5 bases short, with 13 bases between. From germline, CDR1 is LNHDA and CDR2 SQIVND (reference sequence).

This clonotype appeared many times. The V call is TRBV28, the J call TRBJ2-3; the D is unclear. CDR1 is MDHEN and CDR2 is SYDVKM in the germline V gene. Trimming pared 9 bases from V and 5 bases from J, leaving 3 bases between. This CDR3 comprises 9 residues. CDR3 sequence reads: CASGDTQYF. Here the CDR3 DNA reads TGTGCCAGTGGAGATACGCAGTATTTT.

This clonotype was seen ten or more times. The chain carries TRBV28 and TRBJ2-7; TRBD2 agrees at 9 bases. The CDR3 totals 16 residues. From germline, CDR1 is MDHEN and CDR2 SYDVKM. Trimming removed 6 bases from V and 6 bases from J; junction bases left unmatched: 15. This chain's CDR3 is CASSFSGSEVVGEQYF. The CDR3, as DNA: TGTGCCAGCAGCTTTAGCGGGAGCGAGGTCGTGGGCGAGCAGTACTTC.

This clonotype has a handful of counts. V gene TRBV29-1 combines with J gene TRBJ1-1, with a tentative D call TRBD1 (6 bases). Germline CDR1 SQVTM, CDR2 ANQGSEA. This CDR3 is built from 12 residues. V lost 8 bases to trimming and J lost 0 bases, with 10 bases between them. The CDR3 DNA reads as TGCAGCTTGGGGGCGGTGAACACTGAAGCTTTCTTT. This encodes CSLGAVNTEAFF.

The chain recombines TRBV15 with TRBJ2-7; perhaps TRBD1 as D (6 bases). The V and J ends lost 0 bases and 5 bases respectively, with 11 bases between them. CDR3 length equals 14 residues. From germline, CDR1 is LNHNV and CDR2 YYDKDF (reference sequence). In DNA, the CDR3 is TGTGCCACCAGCAGAGATGAACAGGGCAACGAGCAGTACTTC. Translation: CATSRDEQGNEQYF.

In its sample, this clonotype was seen a few times. V is TRBV27 and J is TRBJ2-7, with D maybe TRBD1 (6 bases). CDR1 is MNHEY and CDR2 is SMNVEV in the germline V gene (reference sequence). V dropped 6 bases and J dropped 4 bases, with 16 bases sitting between them. The CDR3 has 14 amino acids. CDR3 protein: CASSTGTFRYEQYF. The CDR3 DNA reads TGTGCCAGCAGCACCGGGACATTCCGGTACGAGCAGTACTTC.

This clonotype was seen a handful of times. The V gene is TRBV28, the J gene TRBJ2-3; D is perhaps TRBD2 (5 bases). The germline gives CDR1 MDHEN, CDR2 SYDVKM. Deletions cut 6 bases from V and 0 bases from J, with 7 bases between. The CDR3 has 13 residues. The CDR3 protein is CASRDSSTDTQYF. CDR3 in DNA: TGTGCCAGCAGGGACTCTAGCACAGATACGCAGTATTTT.

This clonotype was detected ten times or more. This sequence joins TRBV27 and TRBJ1-5; D remains unclear. V lost 2 bases to trimming and J lost 2 bases, with 10 bases between them. Germline V gene data show CDR1 as MNHEY and CDR2 as SMNVEV (reference sequence). The CDR3 has 15 amino acids. The CDR3 reads CASSLRGYGNQPQHF. The DNA for the CDR3 is TGTGCCAGCAGTTTACGGGGATACGGCAATCAGCCCCAGCATTTT.

Ten or more counts support this clonotype. The chain is built from TRBV29-1 and TRBJ2-7, with D possibly matching TRBD2 (5 bases). Germline assignment: CDR1 SQVTM and CDR2 ANQGSEA. This CDR3 has 15 amino acids. The V end lost 4 bases, the J end lost 0 bases, and 16 bases lay between the germline ends. CDR3 sequence: CSVVGSLLSSYEQYF. The CDR3, as DNA: TGCAGCGTTGTGGGGAGTCTCCTAAGCTCCTACGAGCAGTACTTC.